The entry below gives a single T cell receptor (beta chain) sequence along with its context. Its matching antigen is unknown. These data originate in a study of PD-1 blockade in mismatch repair-deficient tumors. Whole-study results and caveats: Tumor-resident clones, often undetectable pretreatment in blood, expanded then contracted after pembrolizumab.

This CDR3 comprises 13 residues. The trim removed 3 bases at V and 9 bases at J, leaving 3 bases unmatched. Germline V gene data show CDR1 as SGHAT and CDR2 as FQNNGV. This table comes from immunoSEQ multiplex PCR, and its TCRdb copy is limited to in-frame clones, with some not included. The table has more than 90,000 clones, about 83% seen once. This material consisted of peripheral blood, taken approximately 14 months after starting pembrolizumab. The chain recombines TRBV11-2 with TRBJ2-1; TRBD2 aligns across 9 bases. The receptor was derived from an adult with mismatch repair-deficient cancer. CDR3 DNA: TGTGCCAGCAGCTTTCTAGCGGGACCTGAGCAGTTCTTC. Translating it yields CASSFLAGPEQFF.